The present entry profiles one T cell receptor (beta chain) with its context. This receptor's antigen is unknown. Per-base qualities were not stored, and no clone one base away is much larger. The same CDR3 arises from other DNA sequences in this sample as well. This specimen belongs to a study of blood T cell repertoires in COVID-19 (dated by TCRdb to 2018 to 2020). Study-level background: Collaborator samples came from the United States, Italy and Spain and covered acute and convalescent phases of COVID-19. The repertoires were made available in a free public database intended to serve as a resource for research on the immune response to SARS-CoV-2. Subjects who had been exposed to COVID-19, were actively infected with it, or had recovered from it provided the deeply sampled blood TCRbeta repertoires that made up the dataset. Sample metadata almost always included a de-identified subject ID, COVID-19 status, age in years and sex. Samples were obtained from the ongoing ImmuneRACE study (first 160 participants) and from approximately 1,200 subjects provided by 6 global collaborators. HLA class I and class II types, where available, came from metadata supplied by the sample provider rather than from assay-based typing. The prospective study material was composed of cDNA or gDNA derived from T cells, B-cell-depleted T cells, or PBMCs. What the work shows at the level of the full study, not this receptor alone: The quantity of clinical and demographic metadata differed by source and by participant and was supplied without curation.

TCRbeta CDR3 regions were amplified from genomic DNA by means of the immunoSEQ Assay, a bias-controlled multiplex PCR. The published analysis was carried out like this. The number of nucleated cells in each sample was estimated from the amplification of reference gene primers within the assay. To quantify the absolute abundance of each unique TCRbeta CDR3 rearrangement, sequence reads were collapsed and filtered. For each sample, productive Simpson clonality was calculated as the square root of Simpson's diversity index across productive rearrangements. Imported from immuneACCESS, the table was reduced by TCRdb to in-frame sequences with V and J called. These copies leave out some clones; in studies compared against another copy, an unresolved V gene accounts for under half, and the cause of the remainder is not known. V, J and clone size derive from that table, while D and trimming were established from the DNA sequence. Across this sample there are over 35,000 clones, with approximately 87% seen only once. Approximately 4% of the sample goes to the ten largest clones.

Looking up the germline V gene yields CDR1 MGHRA and CDR2 YSYEKL. V is pruned by 4 bases and J by 5 bases, leaving 5 bases of the junction without a gene match. From cysteine to phenylalanine, the CDR3 is 14 amino acids long. Just CDR3 DNA is preserved here, 42 bases in frame from base 1. In Seattle, one collaborating source enrolled patients while the infection was active and tracked those patients longitudinally over the course of disease. Collaborating institutions collected whole blood in K2EDTA tubes following their own protocols. Collaborator samples were shipped for TCRbeta analysis as frozen whole blood, isolated PBMCs, or DNA extracted from either sample type.

Recombination joined TRBV4-1 with TRBJ2-5, with 9 bases matching TRBD1. The material sequenced was peripheral blood. This sequence was found in a man in his forties with COVID-19, enrolled during active disease. The DNA sequence reads TGCGCCAGCAGCCCCGGGACAGGGAGGGAGACCCAGTACTTC. This translates into CASSPGTGRETQYF.